These T cell receptor beta chains were read from a single sample in a study of metastatic and nonmetastatic thyroid tumors. TCRdb ran MiXCR on the PCR reads. The sample includes about 33,000 clones, 17% of them seen just once. Sample: blood. Receptors were obtained from a female donor with papillary thyroid cancer or a benign thyroid nodule (not recorded which). Some clones in this sample may be carry-over from other donors' samples. CDR3s include the opening cysteine and the closing phenylalanine or tryptophan. D genes are given only for firm matches. A row's size may be missing; if present it is once, few, many or a size class.

D	V	J	size	length	CDR3	DNA
.	TRBV12-5	TRBJ2-3	many	14	CASAFEGSTDTQYF	TGTGCTAGTGCCTTCGAGGGGAGCACAGATACGCAGTATTTT
.	TRBV11-2	TRBJ2-7	.	16	CASSSDRYTTSCEQYF	TGTGCCAGCAGCTCCGACAGGTACACTACGAGCTGCGAGCAGTACTTC
TRBD1	TRBV6-2/TRBV6-3	TRBJ2-5	.	24	CASSYPRDREALSGGASTKETQYF	TGTGCCAGCAGTTACCCCCGGGACAGGGAGGCACTATCGGGAGGTGCTTCTACTAAAGAGACCCAGTACTTC
.	TRBV6-1	TRBJ1-6	medium-sized	14	CASSFGRVNSPLHF	TGTGCCAGCAGTTTTGGCAGGGTTAATTCACCCCTCCACTTT
.	TRBV5-1	TRBJ1-6	many	15	CASSLSTSDNSPLYF	TGCGCCAGCAGCTTGTCGACGTCGGACAATTCACCCCTCTACTTT
TRBD1	TRBV6-1	TRBJ1-1	.	16	CASTRWTGVGDTEAFF	TGTGCCAGCACACGTTGGACAGGGGTGGGCGACACTGAAGCTTTCTTT
.	TRBV6-1	TRBJ1-2	many	13	CASSASGDYGYTF	TGTGCCAGCAGCGCATCCGGGGACTACGGCTACACCTTC
.	TRBV12-3/TRBV12-4	TRBJ2-1	few	11	CASILEVEQFF	TGTGCCAGCATTTTAGAGGTCGAGCAGTTCTTC
.	TRBV30	TRBJ1-1	.	13	CAWGAGANTEAFF	TGTGCCTGGGGCGCGGGGGCGAACACTGAAGCTTTCTTT
TRBD2	TRBV2	TRBJ2-3	many	17	CASSRGSSGGGTDTQYF	TGTGCCAGCAGCCGGGGATCTAGCGGGGGGGGGACAGATACGCAGTATTTT
.	TRBV7-6	TRBJ2-7	many	15	CASSLEAGSSYEQYF	TGTGCCAGCAGCTTAGAGGCAGGGAGCTCCTACGAGCAGTACTTC
.	TRBV7-7	TRBJ2-1	.	15	CASSLVASSYNEQFF	TGTGCTAGCAGCTTAGTAGCCTCCTCCTACAATGAGCAGTTCTTC
.	TRBV20-1	TRBJ1-5	many	11	CSARGNQPQHF	TGCAGTGCTAGAGGGAATCAGCCCCAGCATTTT
TRBD1	TRBV6-1	TRBJ2-7	medium-sized	14	CASSPGTGVDEQYF	TGTGCCAGCAGCCCCGGGACAGGGGTAGACGAGCAGTACTTC
.	TRBV29-1	TRBJ2-3	many	12	CSVDPSTDTQYF	TGCAGCGTTGACCCTAGCACAGATACGCAGTATTTT
.	TRBV3-1	TRBJ2-3	many	15	CASSQDLQLADTQYF	TGTGCCAGCAGCCAAGATCTACAGCTGGCAGATACGCAGTATTTT
.	TRBV7-2	TRBJ2-7	many	14	CASSSPGLDYEQYF	TGTGCCAGCAGCTCTCCGGGACTGGACTACGAGCAGTACTTC
TRBD1	TRBV3-1	TRBJ1-2	.	17	CASSFGTGGFRNYGYTF	TGTGCCAGCAGCTTTGGGACAGGGGGGTTTCGTAACTATGGCTACACCTTC
.	TRBV19	TRBJ1-2	many	13	CASSMGAGYGYTF	TGTGCCAGTAGTATGGGGGCAGGTTATGGCTACACCTTC
.	TRBV12-3/TRBV12-4	TRBJ1-1	.	15	CASSRDLSSGNEAFF	TGTGCCAGCAGTAGGGACCTCTCTTCGGGAAATGAAGCTTTCTTT
.	TRBV7-2	TRBJ2-7	many	15	CASSRDGEAAYEQYF	TGTGCCAGCAGCCGAGACGGCGAGGCAGCCTACGAGCAGTACTTC
.	TRBV20-1	TRBJ1-1	once	12	CSARQGPGGAFF	TGCAGTGCTAGACAGGGTCCGGGTGGAGCTTTCTTT
TRBD1	TRBV19	TRBJ1-2	many	16	CASSRTKTGASYGYTF	TGTGCCAGTAGTCGAACCAAAACAGGGGCTTCCTATGGCTACACCTTC
.	TRBV6-1	TRBJ2-5	many	15	CASSEGLAPRETQYF	TGTGCCAGCAGTGAAGGGCTAGCCCCCCGGGAGACCCAGTACTTC
.	TRBV30	TRBJ1-1	many	13	CAWSRQMNTEAFF	TGTGCCTGGAGTCGCCAAATGAACACTGAAGCTTTCTTT
TRBD2	TRBV4-3	TRBJ2-7	many	20	CASSPSGGGMGALGSYEQYF	TGCGCCAGCAGCCCGAGCGGGGGTGGAATGGGGGCTTTAGGCTCCTACGAGCAGTACTTC
.	TRBV5-5	TRBJ1-1	many	15	CASSPRGGRDTEAFF	TGTGCCAGCAGCCCACGGGGGGGAAGGGACACTGAAGCTTTCTTT
.	TRBV9	TRBJ2-7	.	16	CASSVGGVAASYEQYF	TGTGCCAGCAGCGTAGGCGGGGTAGCGGCCTCCTACGAGCAGTACTTC
.	TRBV30	TRBJ2-5	many	13	CAWSAQGPDPQYF	TGTGCCTGGAGTGCACAGGGTCCGGATCCCCAGTACTTC
TRBD2	TRBV4-3	TRBJ2-7	.	15	CPSSQETSVAYEQYF	TGCCCCAGCAGCCAAGAGACTAGCGTAGCATACGAGCAGTACTTC
TRBD2	TRBV11-2	TRBJ2-7	.	17	CASSAASGTTVTYEQYF	TGTGCCAGCAGCGCCGCCTCGGGGACTACCGTAACCTACGAGCAGTACTTC
.	TRBV6-4	TRBJ2-1	many	14	CASKVGARSDEQFF	TGTGCCAGCAAGGTGGGGGCCAGGTCTGATGAGCAGTTCTTC
.	TRBV28	TRBJ2-3	few	13	CASRGGSEDTQYF	TGTGCCAGCAGAGGGGGGTCGGAAGATACGCAGTATTTT
.	TRBV20-1	TRBJ1-6	many	12	CSAGQPNSPLHF	TGCAGTGCGGGGCAGCCTAATTCACCCCTCCACTTT
TRBD1	TRBV20-1	TRBJ2-7	medium-sized	14	CSAKPGQGTYEQYF	TGCAGTGCAAAACCGGGACAGGGCACCTACGAGCAGTACTTC
.	TRBV6-4	TRBJ1-1	many	14	CASSDLPGNTEAFF	TGTGCCAGCAGTGACCTACCGGGGAACACTGAAGCTTTCTTT
TRBD2	TRBV5-4	TRBJ2-7	many	15	CASSLAGLAGGEQYF	TGTGCCAGCAGCTTGGCTGGACTAGCGGGAGGCGAGCAGTACTTC
.	TRBV19	TRBJ1-1	.	14	CASSRSGCNTEAFF	TGTGCCAGTAGTAGGTCAGGTTGCAACACTGAAGCTTTCTTT
.	TRBV2	TRBJ2-7	many	12	CASRRRFYEQYF	TGTGCCAGCAGAAGAAGATTCTACGAGCAGTACTTC
TRBD1	TRBV9	TRBJ1-1	many	15	CASSGDGQGFNEAFF	TGTGCCAGCAGCGGTGACGGACAGGGTTTTAATGAAGCTTTCTTT
.	TRBV7-2	TRBJ1-2	medium-sized	15	CASSLGNTAGEGYTF	TGTGCCAGCAGCTTAGGGAATACAGCGGGGGAGGGCTACACCTTC
TRBD2	TRBV3-1	TRBJ2-1	many	16	CASSQRYSGRAGEQFF	TGTGCCAGCAGCCAAAGGTATAGCGGGAGGGCAGGTGAGCAGTTCTTC
TRBD2	TRBV7-8	TRBJ2-5	many	16	CASSLAGSGTRETQYF	TGTGCCAGCAGCTTAGCAGGTAGCGGGACTCGAGAGACCCAGTACTTC
.	TRBV7-2	TRBJ1-2	.	12	CASSHGRYGYTF	TGTGCCAGCAGCCACGGGAGATATGGCTACACCTTC
.	TRBV6-5	TRBJ1-1	many	15	CASSYSNMRGTEAFF	TGTGCCAGCAGTTACTCCAATATGAGGGGCACTGAAGCTTTCTTT
TRBD2	TRBV6-1	TRBJ2-1	many	14	CASSGTSESGEQFF	TGTGCCAGCAGTGGGACTAGCGAGAGCGGTGAGCAGTTCTTC
.	TRBV3-1	TRBJ2-1	.	15	CASRHSWRNNNEQFF	TGTGCCAGCAGGCATAGCTGGAGAAACAACAATGAGCAGTTCTTC
.	TRBV20-1	TRBJ1-1	.	13	CSACDRSGYVAFF	TGTAGTGCATGCGACAGGTCGGGTTATGTGGCTTTCTTT
.	TRBV7-9	TRBJ2-1	many	15	CASSLGPAVGNEQFF	TGTGCCAGCAGCTTAGGGCCAGCAGTAGGGAATGAGCAGTTCTTC
.	TRBV5-1	TRBJ2-7	many	14	CASSPGDDPYEQYF	TGCGCCAGCAGCCCGGGGGACGACCCCTACGAGCAGTACTTC
.	TRBV20-1	TRBJ1-5	many	13	CSAIQYGGQPQHF	TGCAGTGCTATCCAATACGGTGGTCAGCCCCAGCATTTT
.	TRBV6-5	TRBJ2-7	.	15	CANSSARQLPYEQYF	TGTGCCAACAGTTCTGCCCGGCAGCTGCCCTACGAGCAGTACTTC
TRBD1	TRBV4-2	TRBJ2-5	many	15	CASSLGQELQETQYF	TGTGCCAGCAGCCTAGGACAGGAACTCCAAGAGACCCAGTACTTC
.	TRBV7-2	TRBJ1-2	once	13	CASSTNVQGVYTF	TGTGCCAGCAGCACGAACGTACAGGGTGTCTACACCTTC
TRBD2	TRBV27	TRBJ2-5	many	17	CASSLLRSGLAVETQYF	TGTGCCAGCAGTTTGCTCCGGTCGGGACTAGCGGTTGAGACCCAGTACTTC
TRBD2	TRBV13	TRBJ2-2	once	19	CASSWRLAGGDANTGELFF	TGTGCCAGCAGCTGGAGACTAGCTGGCGGAGATGCGAACACCGGGGAGCTGTTTTTT
.	TRBV5-1	TRBJ2-5	many	14	CASSRGSNQETQYF	TGCGCCAGCAGCCGGGGGTCTAACCAAGAGACCCAGTACTTC
.	TRBV19	TRBJ2-7	many	12	CASSIRRDEQYF	TGTGCCAGTAGTATACGCAGGGACGAGCAGTACTTC
.	TRBV5-6	TRBJ2-7	many	15	CASSLGDSYSYEQYF	TGTGCCAGCAGCTTGGGAGACTCCTACTCCTACGAGCAGTACTTC